This passage covers 30 T cell receptor beta chains from one sample sequenced in a study of T cell repertoires in cytomegalovirus infection. TCRdb independently ran MiXCR on the reads; one entry per CDR3 protein. The sample lists fewer than 550,000 distinct CDR3 sequences, about 10% occurring once. Sequenced: PBMCs. The receptors here all came from a human donor in good health (CMV status not recorded). Some clones in this sample may be carry-over from other donors' samples.

This clonotype has ten or more counts. This may be a read error: a much more frequent sequence differs by one nucleotide. The V gene is TRBV7-3, the J gene TRBJ1-1, with D maybe TRBD1 (6 bases). Per the germline V gene, CDR1 is SGHTA and CDR2 is FQGTGA. V lost 6 bases to trimming and J lost 1 base, with 9 bases between them. CDR3 length equals 13 residues. The CDR3 loop is CASSRQANTEAFF. CDR3 DNA: TGTGCCAGCAGTCGACAGGCGAACACTGAAGCTTTCTTT.

The chain joins TRBV20-1 to TRBJ2-7; 13 bases align to TRBD2. The CDR3 totals 18 residues. The V segment lost 2 bases and the J segment 2 bases; nucleotides outside the gene matches: 12. CDR1 and CDR2 from the germline V gene are DFQATT and SNEGSKA (reference sequence). The CDR3 DNA follows: TGCAGTGCTAGAAGCCCGGGACTAGCGGGGCTAACTGCCTACGAGCAGTACTTC. Protein product: CSARSPGLAGLTAYEQYF.

The chain combines TRBV3-1 with TRBJ1-1; D might be TRBD1 (6 bases). CDR3 size: 12 residues. Trimming cost V 2 bases and J 11 bases, with 12 bases left between them. Germline CDR1 reads LGHDT; CDR2 reads YNNKEL (reference sequence). The CDR3 DNA is TGTGCCAGCAGCCAAACTCCGGGGGGCGCTTTCTTT. This sequence encodes CASSQTPGGAFF.

V and J are TRBV20-1 and TRBJ1-1, with 11 bases aligning to TRBD1. The J segment lost 1 base and the V segment lost 6 bases, leaving 7 bases of the junction unmatched. This CDR3 is built from 15 residues. Germline CDR1 reads DFQATT; CDR2 reads SNEGSKA (reference sequence). The CDR3 nucleotides are TGCAGTGCACGGACAGGGGGCGCCCGGAACACTGAAGCTTTCTTT. Amino acids: CSARTGGARNTEAFF.

The chain links TRBV6-1 to TRBJ2-5; D might be TRBD1 (6 bases). CDR1 is MNHNS, CDR2 SASEGT, per germline. The CDR3 runs 13 residues. Trimming removed 6 bases from V and 4 bases from J, with 12 bases in between. The CDR3 region is CASRKQGAETQYF. The CDR3 DNA follows: TGTGCCAGCAGGAAACAGGGCGCAGAGACCCAGTACTTC.

As for this clonotype: One end of the junction fails to match germline, which may point to a read error. This chain links TRBV2 with TRBJ1-1, with D maybe TRBD1 (6 bases). This CDR3 is 13 amino acids long. Germline-derived CDR1 and CDR2 are SNHLY and FYNNEI. The CDR3 region has the DNA TGTGCCAGCGGGCAGGTTGGGGACACTGAAGCTTCCTTT. Encoded protein: CASGQVGDTEASF.

This chain connects TRBV5-1 to TRBJ2-1; 10 positions agree with TRBD2. Germline values: CDR1 SGHRS, CDR2 YFSETQ. Trimming at V came to 0 bases and at J to 3 bases, leaving 9 bases not matched to a gene. The CDR3 consists of 18 residues. CDR3 sequence reads: CASSLAGVAGGFYNEQFF. CDR3 coding DNA: TGCGCCAGCAGCTTGGCCGGGGTAGCGGGAGGTTTCTACAATGAGCAGTTCTTC. Full variable domain (remainder filled in from reference TRBV5-1 and TRBJ2-1): KAGVTQTPRYLIKTRGQQVTLSCSPISGHRSVSWYQQTPGQGLQFLFEYFSETQRNKGNFPGRFSGRQFSNSRSEMNVSTLELGDSALYLCASSLAGVAGGFYNEQFFGPGTRLTVL.

The V gene is TRBV12-5, the J gene TRBJ2-1, with D perhaps matching TRBD2 (5 bases). Trimming stripped 2 bases from V and 7 bases from J, with 21 bases between. The CDR3 totals 17 residues. The germline V gene encodes CDR1 LGHNT and CDR2 FRNRAP. The CDR3, as DNA: TGTGCTAGTGGTTTGTCCGGGGAGCCCCCAAAATTTAATGAGCAGTTCTTC. Residues: CASGLSGEPPKFNEQFF.

This clonotype was found many times. The chain carries TRBV7-2 and TRBJ2-1; D perhaps matches TRBD2 (6 bases). The CDR3 has 16 residues. V gave up 4 bases and J gave up 3 bases, with 16 bases separating them. Germline CDR1 reads SGHTA; CDR2 reads FQGNSA. This CDR3 is CASSSGSGAHYNEQFF. CDR3 nucleotide sequence: TGTGCCAGCAGCTCCGGTAGCGGAGCCCACTACAATGAGCAGTTCTTC.

This clonotype was seen many times. The chain carries TRBV2 and TRBJ1-1; D is uncertain. Germline V CDR1 and CDR2: SNHLY, FYNNEI. The CDR3 is made up of 12 amino acids. Trimming took 7 bases from V and 11 from J, leaving 17 bases between them. This chain's CDR3 is CASTEDPQTAFF. The CDR3 DNA reads TGTGCCAGCACTGAGGACCCTCAGACGGCTTTCTTT. The full variable domain, in which reference TRBV2 and TRBJ1-1 provide the parts outside the CDR3, is EPEVTQTPSHQVTQMGQEVILRCVPISNHLYFYWYRQILGQKVEFLVSFYNNEISEKSEIFDDQFSVERPDGSNFTLKIRSTKLEDSAMYFCASTEDPQTAFFGQGTRLTVV.

The rearrangement uses TRBV19 and TRBJ2-4, with 10 bases lining up with TRBD1. V trimming: 3 bases; J trimming: 3 bases; junction bases outside the gene matches: 5. The CDR3 spans 16 residues. Germline loops: CDR1 LNHDA, CDR2 SQIVND (reference sequence). This CDR3 is CASSIPRTGGKNIQYF. In nucleotides, the CDR3 is TGTGCCAGTAGTATTCCCCGGACAGGGGGCAAAAACATTCAGTACTTC.

The table lists this clonotype with many counts. The chain recombines TRBV11-1 with TRBJ1-2; unclear D gene. Germline V gives CDR1 SGHAT, CDR2 FQDESV (reference sequence). The CDR3 runs 13 residues. V was cut by 4 bases and J by 3 bases, with 9 bases left in between. CDR3 loop: CASSSDGDYGYTF. In DNA, the CDR3 is TGTGCCAGCAGCTCGGACGGAGACTATGGCTACACCTTC.

Comments on this clonotype: Being one base from a much bigger clone, this may be a read error. The V call is TRBV5-4, the J call TRBJ2-7; 7 nucleotides line up with TRBD2. From germline, CDR1 is SGHNT and CDR2 YYREEE (reference sequence). The CDR3 is made up of 16 amino acids. The CDR3 DNA follows: TGTGCCAGCGGCTTGGACTCTAGCGGTCTCCCGTCTGAGCAGTACTTC. It specifies CASGLDSSGLPSEQYF. The full variable domain, in which reference TRBV5-4 and TRBJ2-7 provide the parts outside the CDR3, is ETGVTQSPTHLIKTRGQQVTLRCSSQSGHNTVSWYQQALGQGPQFIFQYYREEENGRGNFPPRFSGLQFPNYSSELNVNALELDDSALYLCASGLDSSGLPSEQYFGPGTRLTVT.

This clonotype appeared many times. The rearrangement uses TRBV25-1 and TRBJ2-7, with TRBD2 matching 7 bases. The CDR3 runs to 15 residues. V shed 3 bases, J shed 3 bases, and the junction held 8 bases outside the gene matches. CDR1 is MGHDK, CDR2 SYGVNS, per germline. DNA of the CDR3: TGTGCCAGCAGTGATGAAGGGAGGGGTCTCTACGAGCAGTACTTC. Protein sequence: CASSDEGRGLYEQYF.

In its sample, this clonotype was seen many times. This chain links TRBV28 with TRBJ2-3; 9 bases fit TRBD2. From germline, CDR1 is MDHEN and CDR2 SYDVKM. With V trimmed by 7 bases and J by 3 bases, 8 bases remained unmatched. The CDR3 is 15 residues long. CDR3 in DNA: TGTGCCAGCACCTTAGCGGGAGCTACAACAGATACGCAGTATTTT. As protein: CASTLAGATTDTQYF.

This clonotype was found many times. The chain uses TRBV7-2 and TRBJ2-3; D may be TRBD1 or TRBD2 (6 bases each). This CDR3 region has 15 residues. Germline V CDR1 and CDR2: SGHTA, FQGNSA. The germline V and J ends were trimmed by 3 bases and 6 bases, with 16 bases remaining between them. The CDR3 protein is CASSLGATAGDTQYF. The CDR3, as DNA: TGTGCCAGCAGCTTGGGGGCTACGGCGGGGGATACGCAGTATTTT.

This clonotype was observed a few times. For the CDR3, the DNA is TGTGCCAGCAGCTTAACAGGGACCCACACTGAAGCTTTCTTT. Its translation: CASSLTGTHTEAFF. This chain joins TRBV7-9 and TRBJ1-1; D is perhaps TRBD1 (6 bases). The length of the CDR3 is 14 residues. V gave up 2 bases and J gave up 3 bases, with 10 bases separating them. Germline V lookup: CDR1 SEHNR, CDR2 FQNEAQ (reference sequence).

This chain joins TRBV12-5 and TRBJ1-1, with unresolved D. Trimming cost V 2 bases and J 5 bases, with 9 bases left between them. CDR3 length: 13 amino acids. Germline values: CDR1 LGHNT, CDR2 FRNRAP. The CDR3 protein is CASGLFPGTEAFF. In DNA form, the CDR3 reads TGTGCTAGTGGTTTGTTCCCGGGTACTGAAGCTTTCTTT.

The chain uses TRBV14 and TRBJ1-1; D is ambiguous. The CDR3 is 13 residues long. Trimming took off 5 bases at V and 4 bases at J, with 11 bases between the two ends. Per the germline V gene, CDR1 is SGHDN and CDR2 is FVKESK. The CDR3 DNA follows: TGTGCCAGCAGCTTCGGCTTTACCACTGAAGCTTTCTTT. Protein: CASSFGFTTEAFF.

This clonotype turned up a few times. CDR3: CASSESRVGGAKDTQYF. CDR3 nucleotides: TGCGCCAGCAGTGAGTCGCGGGTCGGGGGGGCCAAAGATACGCAGTATTTT. The gene calls are TRBV10-2 and TRBJ2-3; 8 nucleotides line up with TRBD2. This CDR3 has 17 residues. J lost 5 bases, V lost 0 bases, and 10 bases had no gene match. Germline assignment: CDR1 WSHSY and CDR2 SAAADI.

This clonotype was counted ten times or more. The rearrangement uses TRBV5-4 and TRBJ2-1; TRBD1 is a possible D gene (5 bases). Germline loops: CDR1 SGHNT, CDR2 YYREEE (reference sequence). CDR3 size: 18 residues. Trimming took 0 bases from V and 3 from J, leaving 19 bases between them. As DNA, the CDR3 is TGTGCCAGCAGCTTGGGGCAGGGAAGTTTTTTAGGCTACAATGAGCAGTTCTTC. Protein product: CASSLGQGSFLGYNEQFF.

V is TRBV20-1 and J is TRBJ2-7; tentative D call: TRBD2 (5 bases). Germline V gene data show CDR1 as DFQATT and CDR2 as SNEGSKA (reference sequence). The CDR3 loop spans 14 amino acids. V was cut by 3 bases and J by 1 base, with 13 bases left in between. The CDR3: CSASKGEGSYEQYF. The CDR3 DNA reads as TGCAGTGCTAGTAAGGGAGAGGGATCCTACGAGCAGTACTTC.

At least ten counts were recorded for this clonotype. This rearrangement joins TRBV28 to TRBJ1-1, with unresolved D. The CDR3 is 15 residues long. Between the trimmed V and J ends, which lost 5 bases and 0 bases, there was a span of 13 bases. Germline CDR1 MDHEN, CDR2 SYDVKM. The CDR3 coding sequence is TGTGCCAGCAGTCCCGCATTTAGGGTGAACACTGAAGCTTTCTTT. Residues: CASSPAFRVNTEAFF.

This rearrangement joins TRBV19 to TRBJ1-1; a possible D gene is TRBD1 (5 bases). The CDR3 contains 15 residues. V lost 3 bases to trimming and J lost 0 bases, with 11 bases between them. The V gene's germline CDR1 is LNHDA and CDR2 SQIVND (reference sequence). CDR3 in amino acids: CASSMETELNTEAFF. The CDR3 DNA reads TGTGCCAGTAGTATGGAGACAGAGTTGAACACTGAAGCTTTCTTT.

The rearrangement links TRBV3-1 to TRBJ1-5; D is undetermined. Germline CDR1 LGHDT, CDR2 YNNKEL (reference sequence). This CDR3 is 14 amino acids long. V was trimmed by 0 bases and J by 6 bases, leaving 9 bases between them. CDR3 loop: CASSQDQEGQPQHF. CDR3 nucleotides: TGTGCCAGCAGCCAAGATCAGGAGGGTCAGCCCCAGCATTTT.

The sample holds many counts of this clonotype. The V gene is TRBV20-1, the J gene TRBJ2-1, with TRBD1 matching 9 bases. The CDR3 has 15 residues. With V trimmed by 3 bases and J by 3 bases, 6 bases remained unmatched. Germline CDR1 DFQATT, CDR2 SNEGSKA (reference sequence). The CDR3, as DNA: TGCAGTGCTAGGACCGGGACAGGGTACTACAATGAGCAGTTCTTC. It codes for CSARTGTGYYNEQFF.

V and J are TRBV11-2 and TRBJ2-1; TRBD2 matches at 7 bases. This CDR3 is 16 amino acids long. The trim removed 1 base at V and 4 bases at J, leaving 7 bases unmatched. The germline V gene encodes CDR1 SGHAT and CDR2 FQNNGV. The CDR3 reads CASSLVRGRQYNEQFF. The CDR3 DNA is TGTGCCAGCAGCTTAGTCCGCGGGAGACAGTACAATGAGCAGTTCTTC. The full variable domain, its missing parts supplied by reference TRBV11-2 and TRBJ2-1, is EAGVAQSPRYKIIEKRQSVAFWCNPISGHATLYWYQQILGQGPKLLIQFQNNGVVDDSQLPKDRFSAERLKGVDSTLKIQPAKLEDSAVYLCASSLVRGRQYNEQFFGPGTRLTVL.

This CDR3 is CAFKRGGTEAFF. The CDR3 DNA follows: TGTGCCTTCAAGAGGGGTGGCACTGAAGCTTTCTTT. J is TRBJ1-1 and V is TRBV7-9; D may be TRBD1 (5 bases). Trimming took 11 bases from V and 4 from J, leaving 14 bases between them. The CDR3 runs to 12 residues. The germline CDR1 and CDR2 sequences are SEHNR and FQNEAQ (reference sequence).

At least ten counts were recorded for this clonotype. The rearrangement joins TRBV12-3 or TRBV12-4 to TRBJ2-1, with D hard to call. The CDR3 length is 13 residues. Trimming pared 3 bases from V and 7 bases from J, leaving 10 bases between. The CDR3 sequence: CASSFSLGNEQFF. CDR3 DNA sequence: TGTGCCAGCAGTTTTTCGTTAGGTAATGAGCAGTTCTTC.

This clonotype was picked up many times. The chain has TRBV5-1 and TRBJ2-7; tentatively, D is TRBD1 or TRBD2 (5 bases each). The length of the CDR3 is 14 residues. Germline CDR1 is SGHRS and CDR2 is YFSETQ. Trimming shortened V by 3 bases and J by 7 bases, and 17 bases separated the two germline ends. The CDR3 DNA follows: TGCGCCAGCAGCTCCCTGGGCAGGGAGTATGAGCAGTACTTC. Translating it yields CASSSLGREYEQYF.